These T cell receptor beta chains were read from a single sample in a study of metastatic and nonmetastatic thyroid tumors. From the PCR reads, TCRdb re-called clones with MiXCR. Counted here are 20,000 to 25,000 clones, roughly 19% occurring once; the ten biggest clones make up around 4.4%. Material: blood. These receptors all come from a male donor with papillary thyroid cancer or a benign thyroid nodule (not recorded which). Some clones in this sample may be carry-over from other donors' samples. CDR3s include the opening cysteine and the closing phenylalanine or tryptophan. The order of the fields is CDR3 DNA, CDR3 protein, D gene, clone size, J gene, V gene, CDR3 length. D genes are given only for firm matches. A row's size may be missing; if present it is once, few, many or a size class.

TGTGCCAGCAGCCAGTCCTTAGCGGGGGGCTACAATGAGCAGTTCTTC,CASSQSLAGGYNEQFF,TRBD2,-,TRBJ2-1,TRBV11-2,16
TGCAGTGCTAGAGACGAAGGACTAACTTACAATGAGCAGTTCTTC,CSARDEGLTYNEQFF,-,many,TRBJ2-1,TRBV20-1,15
TGCGCCAGCAGCCAAAACCCCAAGGGCCCTTTCTCTGGAAACACCATATATTTT,CASSQNPKGPFSGNTIYF,-,many,TRBJ1-3,TRBV4-1,18
TGTGCCAGCAGCTACAGGGTGGGGGGGCAAGAGACCCAGTACTTC,CASSYRVGGQETQYF,-,-,TRBJ2-5,TRBV7-7,15
TGTGCCAGCAGCCCGACGGGGGAGTCTAGCACAGATACGCAGTATTTT,CASSPTGESSTDTQYF,-,-,TRBJ2-3,TRBV11-2,16
TGTGCCAGCAGCTTAGAGCAGGGCAGGGGGTACGAGCAGTACTTC,CASSLEQGRGYEQYF,TRBD1,many,TRBJ2-7,TRBV11-2,15
TGTGCCACTAGTATAAATCAGGCTGAAGCTTTCTTT,CATSINQAEAFF,-,-,TRBJ1-1,TRBV19,12
TGTGCCTACTTCAAACGGGGGGTGACTAGCGGGAGACTTAGGGATACGCAGTATTTT,CAYFKRGVTSGRLRDTQYF,TRBD2,many,TRBJ2-3,TRBV6-6,19
TGCGCCAGCAGCGCCCGGGACGGTGGACAATCTGAGCAGTTCTTC,CASSARDGGQSEQFF,-,many,TRBJ2-1,TRBV5-1,15
TGTGCCAGCGCTTTTAGCGGGAGCGATGAGCAGTTCTTC,CASAFSGSDEQFF,TRBD2,few,TRBJ2-1,TRBV6-1,13
TGCGCCAGCAGCACCGCCCTAGCGGCTAGCACAGATACGCAGTATTTT,CASSTALAASTDTQYF,TRBD2,many,TRBJ2-3,TRBV5-1,16
TGTGCCAGCAGCCCGAAGGGACAGGGTGACTCCTACGAGCAGTACTTC,CASSPKGQGDSYEQYF,TRBD1,-,TRBJ2-7,TRBV11-1,16
TGTGCCAGCAGCGGACCAGAGACCCAGTACTTC,CASSGPETQYF,-,many,TRBJ2-5,TRBV7-9,11
TGTGCCACCAGTGATTATACGGGAGAGCAGTTCTTC,CATSDYTGEQFF,-,medium-sized,TRBJ2-1,TRBV24-1,12
TGTGCCTGGTCACAGGGAACAGAGACCCAGTACTTC,CAWSQGTETQYF,-,many,TRBJ2-5,TRBV30,12
TGTGCCAGCAGTTTCAGCAGTACCGAGCAGTACTTC,CASSFSSTEQYF,-,medium-sized,TRBJ2-7,TRBV12-3/TRBV12-4,12
TGTGCCATCATTAGAGGCTCGGGTGGCTGCACCTTC,CAIIRGSGGCTF,-,few,TRBJ1-2,TRBV2,12
TGTGCCACCAGCCGCGGGGGGACTGAGACCCAGTACTTC,CATSRGGTETQYF,TRBD2,many,TRBJ2-5,TRBV15,13
TGTGCCAGCAGCGTAGAAGGGCGGGACCCCTCCTACAATGAGCAGTTCTTC,CASSVEGRDPSYNEQFF,-,once,TRBJ2-1,TRBV9,17
TGTGCCAGCAGTCGGGGGCTTAATTCACCCCTCCACTTT,CASSRGLNSPLHF,-,few,TRBJ1-6,TRBV6-1,13
TGTGCCAGCAAGGATAGCTTATACTATGGCTACACCTTC,CASKDSLYYGYTF,-,many,TRBJ1-2,TRBV6-1,13
TGTGCCAGCATCCCCCGGAAGGCTAGCGGGCAAGAGACCCAGTACTTC,CASIPRKASGQETQYF,TRBD2,many,TRBJ2-5,TRBV2,16
TGTGCCAGCAGTGACCCGGGACTAGCAACGACAGATACGCAGTATTTT,CASSDPGLATTDTQYF,TRBD2,-,TRBJ2-3,TRBV6-1,16
TGTGCCAGCTCACCATTTGGGGACGTGGGCGGCTACACCTTC,CASSPFGDVGGYTF,-,many,TRBJ1-2,TRBV18,14
TGCGCCAGCAGCTTGGGCAGGGCGACAGATACGCAGTATTTT,CASSLGRATDTQYF,-,-,TRBJ2-3,TRBV5-1,14
TGTGCCAGTAAACCGGGACAGGGGATTTATGGCTACACCTTC,CASKPGQGIYGYTF,TRBD1,-,TRBJ1-2,TRBV28,14
TGCAGTGTCCAGTCAGGGACCCAAGAGACCCAGTACTTC,CSVQSGTQETQYF,-,many,TRBJ2-5,TRBV20-1,13
TGTGCCAGCAGCGTAGTGGGAGTATCTCAAGAGACCCAGTACTTC,CASSVVGVSQETQYF,-,many,TRBJ2-5,TRBV9,15
TGCAGTGCTAGAGGTGCACAGGGATCCCACTCTGGGGCCAACGTCCTGACTTTC,CSARGAQGSHSGANVLTF,-,many,TRBJ2-6,TRBV20-1,18
TGTGCTAGTGCCCGGGACAGGGGGCAGGGGGAGCAGTACTTC,CASARDRGQGEQYF,TRBD1,medium-sized,TRBJ2-7,TRBV12-5,14
TGTGCCAGCAGCCCTCGTGGTGCGGGGGACAATGAGCAGTTCTTC,CASSPRGAGDNEQFF,TRBD2,many,TRBJ2-1,TRBV9,15
TGTGCCAGCGGGGACAGGGGAACGACTTATAGCAATCAGCCCCATCATTTT,CASGDRGTTYSNQPHHF,TRBD1,-,TRBJ1-5,TRBV28,17
TGCGCCAGCAGCCCGGGGACTAGCGGGGGCACAGATACGCAGTATTTT,CASSPGTSGGTDTQYF,TRBD2,many,TRBJ2-3,TRBV5-1,16
TGTGCCAGCAGCTTAGGACAGGGCGCCTCCTACGAGCAGTACTTC,CASSLGQGASYEQYF,TRBD1,many,TRBJ2-7,TRBV11-2,15
TGTGCCAGCAACTTGCGGAGTGGGACGAACACCGGGGAGCTGTTTTTT,CASNLRSGTNTGELFF,-,many,TRBJ2-2,TRBV7-8,16
TGTGCCAGCAGACCCGACAGGGTTCTCTCCCCCTTTGACTATGGCTACACCTTC,CASRPDRVLSPFDYGYTF,TRBD1,-,TRBJ1-2,TRBV28,18
TGTGCCAGCAGCCTAGACAGGGGGCATGAGCAGTTCTTC,CASSLDRGHEQFF,TRBD1,many,TRBJ2-1,TRBV5-6,13
TGCAGTGCTAGAGAGGGCCCAGGGGAGCTGTTTTTT,CSAREGPGELFF,-,-,TRBJ2-2,TRBV20-1,12
TGTGCCAGCAGTTTGATACAGGGGGCCGAGCAGTACTTC,CASSLIQGAEQYF,TRBD1,medium-sized,TRBJ2-7,TRBV27,13
TGCGCCAGCAGCTTGGCACGGGCAGGGGGTAGCACAGATACGCAGTATTTT,CASSLARAGGSTDTQYF,TRBD1,many,TRBJ2-3,TRBV5-1,17
TGTGCCAGCAGTTTGGAAGCGGTCGGCGTGGGGCAGTACTTC,CASSLEAVGVGQYF,-,-,TRBJ2-7,TRBV27,14
TGTGCCAGCAGCCCAGTCGCAGGGGGCAATCAGCCCCAGCATTTT,CASSPVAGGNQPQHF,-,many,TRBJ1-5,TRBV7-2,15
TGTGCCAGCACCATCCGGGACAGGGGGAACACTGAAGCTTTCTTT,CASTIRDRGNTEAFF,TRBD1,-,TRBJ1-1,TRBV11-3,15
TGCAGTGCTAGTTTTCAGGCAGGGGAAGGGGATACGCAGTATTTT,CSASFQAGEGDTQYF,-,few,TRBJ2-3,TRBV20-1,15